This TCR beta chain was sequenced in a study of blood T cell repertoires in COVID-19. For the study at large: The United States, Italy and Spain were the sources of the acute and convalescent COVID-19 samples. T cells, B-cell-depleted T cells, or PBMCs provided the cDNA or gDNA that served as material.

V lost 7 bases and J 0 bases, leaving 9 bases between the germline ends. Germline V gene sequence: CDR1 SGHTA, CDR2 FQGTGA. The CDR3 is made up of 13 amino acids. One Seattle source followed patients from active infection through their disease course. In the authors' methods: For nucleated cells, counts were estimated from reference gene primer amplification. TCRdb keeps only in-frame clones here, not all; method: immunoSEQ multiplex PCR. The DNA was the basis for D and trimming; V, J and clone size are from that table. The table includes about 140,000 clones, 80% to 85% detected once. This TCR derives from a man aged 30-40 years with COVID-19, enrolled during active disease. The sequenced material came from peripheral blood. V gene TRBV7-3 combines with J gene TRBJ1-1; D is ambiguous. CDR3 protein: CASTPSMNTEAFF. For the CDR3, the DNA is TGTGCCAGCACGCCGAGCATGAACACTGAAGCTTTCTTT. The variable domain in full, with the rest retrieved from reference TRBV7-3 and TRBJ1-1, is GAGVSQTPSNKVTEKGKYVELRCDPISGHTALYWYRQSLGQGPEFLIYFQGTGAADDSGLPNDRFFAVRPEGSVSTLKIQRTERGDSAVYLCASTPSMNTEAFFGQGTRLTVV.